This T cell receptor (beta chain) was obtained from a study of blood T cell repertoires in COVID-19. Looking at the study overall: Whether acute or convalescent, the COVID-19 samples came from the United States, Italy and Spain.

In the authors' methods: Researchers report that nucleated cell counts were estimated from reference gene primer amplification. The repertoire was sequenced with immunoSEQ multiplex PCR; TCRdb's copy has only in-frame clones and lacks some. V and J calls and clone size are given by that table; D and trimming were obtained from the DNA. The profile shows fewer than 200,000 clones, around four fifths of them singletons. The CDR3 sequence is 12 residues long. CDR1 and CDR2 (germline): MNHNS, SASEGT. Trimming removed 2 bases from V and 5 bases from J, with 6 bases in between. This receptor was obtained from a woman aged 50 to 60 in a cohort exposed to, infected with or recovered from COVID-19 (not recorded which). The chain uses TRBV6-1 and TRBJ1-2; no firm D call. Sequenced: PBMCs or T cells enriched from blood (not recorded which). In DNA, the CDR3 is TGTGCCAGCAGTGAAAGCGCGTATGGCTACACCTTC. Residues: CASSESAYGYTF.